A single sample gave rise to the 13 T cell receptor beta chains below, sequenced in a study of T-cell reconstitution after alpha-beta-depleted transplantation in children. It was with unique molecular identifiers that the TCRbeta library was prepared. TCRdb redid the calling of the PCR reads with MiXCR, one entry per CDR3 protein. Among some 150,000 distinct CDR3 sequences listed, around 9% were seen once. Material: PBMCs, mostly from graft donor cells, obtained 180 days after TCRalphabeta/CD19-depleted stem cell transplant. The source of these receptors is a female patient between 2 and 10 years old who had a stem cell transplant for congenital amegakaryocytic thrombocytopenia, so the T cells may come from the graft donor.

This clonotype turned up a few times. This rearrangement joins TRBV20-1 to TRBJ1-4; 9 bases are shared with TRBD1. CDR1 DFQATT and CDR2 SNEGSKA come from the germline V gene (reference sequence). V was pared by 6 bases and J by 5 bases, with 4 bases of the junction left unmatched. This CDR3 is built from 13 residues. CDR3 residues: CSATDRGNEKLFF. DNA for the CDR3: TGCAGTGCGACCGACAGGGGGAATGAAAAACTGTTTTTT.

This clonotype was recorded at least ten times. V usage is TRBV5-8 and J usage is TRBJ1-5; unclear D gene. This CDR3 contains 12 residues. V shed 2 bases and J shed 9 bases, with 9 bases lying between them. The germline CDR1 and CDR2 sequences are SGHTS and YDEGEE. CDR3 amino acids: CASSFLGGPQHF. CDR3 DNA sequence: TGTGCCAGCAGCTTTCTAGGCGGGCCCCAGCATTTT.

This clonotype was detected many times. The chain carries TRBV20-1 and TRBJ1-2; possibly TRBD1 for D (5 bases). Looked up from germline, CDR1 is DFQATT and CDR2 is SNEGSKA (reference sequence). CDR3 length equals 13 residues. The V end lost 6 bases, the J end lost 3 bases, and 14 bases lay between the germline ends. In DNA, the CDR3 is TGCAGTGCCCGGGAGCAGGGTCACTATGGCTACACCTTC. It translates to CSAREQGHYGYTF.

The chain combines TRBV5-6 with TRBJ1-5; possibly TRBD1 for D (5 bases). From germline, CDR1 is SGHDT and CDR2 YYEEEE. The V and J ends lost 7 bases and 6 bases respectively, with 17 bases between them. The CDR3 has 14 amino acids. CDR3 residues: CASGPGGVCQPQHF. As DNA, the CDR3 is TGTGCCAGCGGCCCCGGGGGGGTATGTCAGCCCCAGCATTTT.

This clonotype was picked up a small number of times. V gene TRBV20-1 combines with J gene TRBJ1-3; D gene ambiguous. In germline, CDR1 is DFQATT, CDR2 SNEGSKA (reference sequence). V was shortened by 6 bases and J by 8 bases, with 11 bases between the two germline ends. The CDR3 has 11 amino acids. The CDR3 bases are TGCAGTGCCCCCGATGGTTACACCATATATTTT. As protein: CSAPDGYTIYF.

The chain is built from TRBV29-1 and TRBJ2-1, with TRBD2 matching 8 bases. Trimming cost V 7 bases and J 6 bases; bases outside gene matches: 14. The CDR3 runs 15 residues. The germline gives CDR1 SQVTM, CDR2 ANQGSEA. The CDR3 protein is CSALFSGGPSNEQFF. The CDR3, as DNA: TGCAGCGCCCTTTTTTCGGGAGGGCCCTCCAATGAGCAGTTCTTC.

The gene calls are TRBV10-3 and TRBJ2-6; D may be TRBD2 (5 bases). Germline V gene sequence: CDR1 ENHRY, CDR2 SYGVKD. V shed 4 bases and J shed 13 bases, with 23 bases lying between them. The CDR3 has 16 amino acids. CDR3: CAISARATDGSGVLTF. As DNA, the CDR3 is TGTGCCATCAGTGCGAGGGCGACGGACGGCTCCGGGGTCCTGACTTTC.

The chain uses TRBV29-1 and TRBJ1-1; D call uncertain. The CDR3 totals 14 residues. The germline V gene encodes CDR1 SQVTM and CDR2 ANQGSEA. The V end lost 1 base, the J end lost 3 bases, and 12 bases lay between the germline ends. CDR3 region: CSVEGHFRDTEAFF. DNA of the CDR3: TGCAGCGTTGAAGGTCACTTCCGGGACACTGAAGCTTTCTTT.

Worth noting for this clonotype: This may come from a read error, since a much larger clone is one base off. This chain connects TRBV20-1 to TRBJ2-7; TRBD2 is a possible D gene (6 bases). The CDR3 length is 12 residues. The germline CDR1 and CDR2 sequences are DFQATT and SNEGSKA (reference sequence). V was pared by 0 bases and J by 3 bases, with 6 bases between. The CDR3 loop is CSARERDYEQYF. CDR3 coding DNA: TGCAGTGCTAGAGAGCGGGACTACGAGCAGTACTTC.

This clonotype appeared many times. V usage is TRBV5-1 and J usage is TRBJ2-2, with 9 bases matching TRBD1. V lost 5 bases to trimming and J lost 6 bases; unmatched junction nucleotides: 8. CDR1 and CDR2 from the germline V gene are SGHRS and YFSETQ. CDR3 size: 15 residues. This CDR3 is CASRAGQGFSGELFF. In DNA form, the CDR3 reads TGCGCCAGCAGGGCCGGACAGGGGTTTTCCGGGGAGCTGTTTTTT.

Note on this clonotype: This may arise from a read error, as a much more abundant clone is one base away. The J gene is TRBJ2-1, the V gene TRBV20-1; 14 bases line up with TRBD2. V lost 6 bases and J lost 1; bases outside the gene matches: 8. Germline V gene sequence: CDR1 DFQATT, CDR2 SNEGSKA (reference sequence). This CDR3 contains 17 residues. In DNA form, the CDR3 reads TGCAGTGCGCTGACTAGCGGGAGGGCCGGTTCCTACAATGAGCAGTTCTTC. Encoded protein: CSALTSGRAGSYNEQFF.

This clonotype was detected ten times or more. The CDR3 sequence is CASSLERAGGSAFF. Here the CDR3 DNA reads TGTGCCAGCAGCTTAGAGAGGGCTGGAGGCTCCGCTTTCTTT. The gene calls are TRBV7-2 and TRBJ1-1; D gene ambiguous. This CDR3 region has 14 residues. Germline V gene lookup returns CDR1 SGHTA and CDR2 FQGNSA. The V end lost 1 base, the J end lost 11 bases, and 17 bases lay between the germline ends.

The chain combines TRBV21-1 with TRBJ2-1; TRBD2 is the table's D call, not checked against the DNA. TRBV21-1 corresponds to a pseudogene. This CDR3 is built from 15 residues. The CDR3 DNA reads TGTGCCAGCAGCAAAGGACTAGCGGGAGTCTGTGAGCAGTTCTTC. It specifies CASSKGLAGVCEQFF.